The clone carrying this TCR beta chain was counted ten times or more. The data stem from a study of T cells in Graves' hyperthyroidism and ophthalmopathy. Losses at the gene ends were 2 bases for V and 9 bases for J; bases not matched to a gene: 3. There are 14 residues in the CDR3. Germline values: CDR1 MNHEY, CDR2 SVGAGI. RNA transcripts yielded amplified TCR beta CDR3 regions. When the TCR CDR3 underwent first-round RT-PCR, the HTBI primer set was used. Using its own MiXCR run on the multiplex PCR reads, TCRdb lists one record per CDR3 protein. The data contain about 210,000 distinct CDR3 sequences, over 15% of them singletons. A lack of ophthalmopathy progression within 18 months defined stable Graves' hyperthyroidism.

The genes are TRBV6-5 and TRBJ2-1; 11 bases map to TRBD2. Sequenced sample: blood. The receptor was derived from a man aged 50 to 60 with Graves' hyperthyroidism. The CDR3: CASSYAGTSGEQFF. CDR3 DNA: TGTGCCAGCAGTTACGCCGGGACTAGCGGTGAGCAGTTCTTC.